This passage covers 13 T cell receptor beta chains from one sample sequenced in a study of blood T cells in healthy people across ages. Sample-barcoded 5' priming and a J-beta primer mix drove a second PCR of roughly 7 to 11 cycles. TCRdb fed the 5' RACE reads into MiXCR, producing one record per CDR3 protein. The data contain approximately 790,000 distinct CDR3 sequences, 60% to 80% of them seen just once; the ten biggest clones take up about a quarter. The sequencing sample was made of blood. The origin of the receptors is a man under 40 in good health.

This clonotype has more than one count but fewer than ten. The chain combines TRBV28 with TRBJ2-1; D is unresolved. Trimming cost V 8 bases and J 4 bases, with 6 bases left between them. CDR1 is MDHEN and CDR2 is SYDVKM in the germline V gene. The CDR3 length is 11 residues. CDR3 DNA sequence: TGTGCCAGCGGAGATTACAATGAGCAGTTCTTC. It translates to CASGDYNEQFF.

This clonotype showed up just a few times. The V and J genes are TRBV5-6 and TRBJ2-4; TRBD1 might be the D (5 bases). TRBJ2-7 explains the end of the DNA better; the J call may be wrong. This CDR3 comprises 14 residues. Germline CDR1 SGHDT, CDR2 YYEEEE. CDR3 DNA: TGTGCCAGCAGCTTTCGTCAGGGTCGGAACGAGCAGTACTTC. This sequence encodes CASSFRQGRNEQYF.

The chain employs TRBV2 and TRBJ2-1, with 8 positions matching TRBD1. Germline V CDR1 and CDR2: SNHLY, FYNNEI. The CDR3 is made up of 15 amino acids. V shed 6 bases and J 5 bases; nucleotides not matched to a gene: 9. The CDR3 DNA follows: TGTGCCAGCAGGGTGATGCAGGGGGCTAACAATGAGCAGTTCTTC. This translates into CASRVMQGANNEQFF.

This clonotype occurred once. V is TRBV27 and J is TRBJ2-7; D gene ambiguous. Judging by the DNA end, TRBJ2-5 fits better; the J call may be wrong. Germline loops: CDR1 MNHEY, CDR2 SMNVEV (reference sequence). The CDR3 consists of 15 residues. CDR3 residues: CASSLSRRIQETQYF. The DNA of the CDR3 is TGTGCCAGCAGTTTATCGAGACGGATCCAAGAGACCCAGTACTTC.

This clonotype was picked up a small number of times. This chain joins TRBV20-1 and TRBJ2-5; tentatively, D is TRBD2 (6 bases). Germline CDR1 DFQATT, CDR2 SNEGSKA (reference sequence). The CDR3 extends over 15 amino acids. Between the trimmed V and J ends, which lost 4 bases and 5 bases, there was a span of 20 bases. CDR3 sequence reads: CSATRLGGGGETQYF. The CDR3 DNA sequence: TGCAGTGCTACTCGCCTCGGGGGAGGAGGCGAGACCCAGTACTTC.

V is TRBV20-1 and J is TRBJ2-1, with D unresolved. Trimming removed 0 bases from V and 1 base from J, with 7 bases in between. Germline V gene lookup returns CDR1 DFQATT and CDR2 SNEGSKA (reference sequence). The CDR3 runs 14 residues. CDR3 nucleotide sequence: TGCAGTGCTAGAGAGTCTAGTTCCTACAATGAGCAGTTCTTC. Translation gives CSARESSSYNEQFF.

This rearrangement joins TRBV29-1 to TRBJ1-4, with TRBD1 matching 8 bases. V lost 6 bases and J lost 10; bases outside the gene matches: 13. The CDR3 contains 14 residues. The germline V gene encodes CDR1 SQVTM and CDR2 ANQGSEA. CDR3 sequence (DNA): TGCAGCGTAGCCCGACAGGGGATTGTTGGAAAACTGTTTTTT. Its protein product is CSVARQGIVGKLFF.

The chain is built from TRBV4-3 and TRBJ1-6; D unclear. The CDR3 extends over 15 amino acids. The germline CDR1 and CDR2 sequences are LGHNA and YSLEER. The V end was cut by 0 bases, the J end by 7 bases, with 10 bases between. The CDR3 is CASSQERGRNSPLHF. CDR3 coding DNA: TGCGCCAGCAGCCAAGAACGGGGTCGAAATTCACCCCTCCACTTT.

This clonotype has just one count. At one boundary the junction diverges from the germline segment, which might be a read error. The CDR3 nucleotides are TGCAGTGCTAGAGATGCCAGCGGGGGATACAAGGAGCAGTTCTTC. It encodes CSARDASGGYKEQFF. The chain is built from TRBV20-1 and TRBJ2-1, with 8 bases aligning to TRBD2. The CDR3 consists of 15 residues. Germline CDR1 and CDR2: DFQATT and SNEGSKA (reference sequence).

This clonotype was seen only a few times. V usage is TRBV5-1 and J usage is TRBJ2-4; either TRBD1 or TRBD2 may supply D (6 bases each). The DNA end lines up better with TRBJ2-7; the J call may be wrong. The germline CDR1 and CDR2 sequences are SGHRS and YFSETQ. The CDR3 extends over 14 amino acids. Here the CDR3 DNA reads TGCGCCAGCAGCTTGGGTACACAGGGAGGCGAGCAGTACTTC. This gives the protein CASSLGTQGGEQYF.

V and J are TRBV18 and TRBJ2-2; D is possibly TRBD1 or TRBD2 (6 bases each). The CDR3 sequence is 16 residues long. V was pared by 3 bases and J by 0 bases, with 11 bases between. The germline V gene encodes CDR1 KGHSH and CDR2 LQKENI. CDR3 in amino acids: CASSPRGTPNTGELFF. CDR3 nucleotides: TGTGCCAGCTCACCGCGCGGGACACCGAACACCGGGGAGCTGTTTTTT.

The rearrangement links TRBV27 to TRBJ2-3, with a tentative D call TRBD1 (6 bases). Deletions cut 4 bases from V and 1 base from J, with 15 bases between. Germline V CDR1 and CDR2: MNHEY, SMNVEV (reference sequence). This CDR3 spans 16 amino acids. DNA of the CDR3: TGTGCCAGCAGTTATCCCTCCAGGGGCGGCACAGATACGCAGTATTTT. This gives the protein CASSYPSRGGTDTQYF.

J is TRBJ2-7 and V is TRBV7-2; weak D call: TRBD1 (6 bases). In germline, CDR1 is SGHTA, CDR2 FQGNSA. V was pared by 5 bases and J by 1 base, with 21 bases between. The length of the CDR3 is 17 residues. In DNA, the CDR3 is TGTGCCAGCAGCCTTAGCCTAGGTTACAGGGTTTCCTACGAGCAGTACTTC. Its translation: CASSLSLGYRVSYEQYF.